Listed below are T cell receptor beta chains from one sample, sequenced in a study of blood T cell repertoires in COVID-19. Repertoires were generated with immunoSEQ multiplex PCR, while TCRdb's copy carries only in-frame clones and drops some. The table lists 75,000 to 100,000 clones, roughly 80% of them singletons. The specimen was peripheral blood. The receptors derive from a man between 60 and 75 years old with acute or convalescent COVID-19. Each CDR3 is given with its conserved first and last residue. A D gene is named only where the DNA matches it firmly. Some rows have no size entry. The others give once, few or many, or a class for an expanded clone.

D gene	clone size	V gene	J gene	CDR3 protein	CDR3 DNA
.	once	TRBV16	TRBJ1-5	CASSEGAGYYGNQPQHF	TGTGCCAGCAGCGAAGGTGCGGGATACTACGGCAATCAGCCCCAGCATTTT
.	.	TRBV6-5	TRBJ1-2	CASSREANYGYTF	TGTGCCAGCAGCAGGGAGGCGAACTATGGCTACACCTTC
.	.	TRBV13	TRBJ2-7	CASSPRWSYEQYF	TGTGCCAGCAGCCCCAGGTGGTCCTACGAGCAGTACTTC
.	.	TRBV11-2	TRBJ1-2	CASSFTGWGDGYTF	TGTGCCAGCAGCTTCACAGGGTGGGGCGATGGCTACACCTTC
.	once	TRBV18	TRBJ1-1	CASSPARAGTMNTEAFF	TGTGCCAGCTCCCCAGCCCGCGCGGGTACGATGAACACTGAAGCTTTCTTT
TRBD1	once	TRBV5-4	TRBJ2-3	CASSSGTGGLTDTQYF	TGTGCCAGCAGCTCCGGGACAGGGGGTCTCACAGATACGCAGTATTTT
TRBD1	.	TRBV5-4	TRBJ1-2	CASSGGTGGIYGYTF	TGTGCCAGCAGCGGAGGGACAGGGGGGATCTATGGCTACACCTTC
.	.	TRBV6-2/TRBV6-3	TRBJ1-6	CASSYGLLPSLHF	TGTGCCAGCAGTTACGGGCTCCTGCCCTCCCTCCACTTT
TRBD2	.	TRBV6-5	TRBJ2-7	CASSSAGAGRYEQYF	TGTGCCAGCAGTTCAGCGGGAGCGGGTAGATACGAGCAGTACTTC
TRBD1	.	TRBV29-1	TRBJ1-2	CSVGYRGGTYGYTF	TGCAGCGTTGGATACAGGGGGGGTACCTATGGCTACACCTTC
.	few	TRBV9	TRBJ1-3	CASSVEQTGNTIYF	TGTGCCAGCAGCGTAGAACAGACTGGAAACACCATATATTTT
TRBD1	.	TRBV3-1/TRBV3-2	TRBJ2-7	CASSLTGTGFTYEQYF	TGTGCCAGCAGCCTAACAGGGACAGGGTTCACCTACGAGCAGTACTTC
.	.	TRBV18	TRBJ2-3	CASSQTPRPTDTQYF	TGTGCCAGCTCACAGACCCCTAGACCGACAGATACGCAGTATTTT
.	few	TRBV10-3	TRBJ1-1	CAISESRGSTEAFF	TGTGCCATCAGTGAGTCAAGGGGGAGCACTGAAGCTTTCTTT
TRBD1	.	TRBV19	TRBJ2-3	CASSTPGTGSTDTQYF	TGTGCCAGTAGTACACCCGGGACAGGGTCTACAGATACGCAGTATTTT
.	.	TRBV10-2	TRBJ1-5	CASSELGGQPQHF	TGCGCCAGCAGTGAGTTAGGAGGCCAGCCCCAGCATTTT
.	many	TRBV5-1	TRBJ2-1	CASSSRPGGASYNEQFF	TGCGCCAGCAGCTCAAGACCGGGGGGCGCGTCCTACAATGAGCAGTTCTTC
TRBD2	once	TRBV6-2/TRBV6-3	TRBJ2-7	CASSSSGYNSYEQYF	TGTGCCAGCAGTTCTAGCGGCTACAACTCCTACGAGCAGTACTTC
.	.	TRBV27	TRBJ2-5	CASSLWQKETQYF	TGTGCCAGCAGTTTATGGCAGAAAGAGACCCAGTACTTC
TRBD1	.	TRBV10-1	TRBJ1-1	CASLGTGTENTEAFF	TGCGCCTCACTAGGGACAGGGACGGAGAACACTGAAGCTTTCTTT
TRBD1	.	TRBV5-6	TRBJ2-1	CASSLWGQGTNEQFF	TGTGCCAGCAGCTTATGGGGACAGGGTACCAATGAGCAGTTCTTC
TRBD1	.	TRBV7-9	TRBJ1-1	CASSLGPGGAFF	TGTGCCAGCAGCTTAGGCCCAGGGGGAGCTTTCTTT
TRBD1	.	TRBV24-1	TRBJ2-1	CATSDQGQGVYNEQFF	TGTGCCACCAGTGACCAGGGACAGGGGGTGTACAATGAGCAGTTCTTC
.	once	TRBV27	TRBJ1-2	CASSVTFGGRAYGYTF	TGTGCCAGCAGTGTAACTTTCGGTGGCAGGGCTTATGGCTACACCTTC